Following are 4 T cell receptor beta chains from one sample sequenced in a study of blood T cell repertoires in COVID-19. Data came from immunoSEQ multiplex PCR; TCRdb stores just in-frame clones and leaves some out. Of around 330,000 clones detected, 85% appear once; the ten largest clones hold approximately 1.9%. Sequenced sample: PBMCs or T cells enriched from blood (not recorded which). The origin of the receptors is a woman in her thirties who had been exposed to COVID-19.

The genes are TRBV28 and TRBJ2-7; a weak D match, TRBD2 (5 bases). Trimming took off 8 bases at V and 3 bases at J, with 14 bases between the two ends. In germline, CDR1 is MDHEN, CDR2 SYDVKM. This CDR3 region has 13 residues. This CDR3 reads CASEDGGYYEQYF. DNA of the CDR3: TGTGCCAGCGAGGACGGAGGATACTACGAGCAGTACTTC. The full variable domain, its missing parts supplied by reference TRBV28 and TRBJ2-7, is DVKVTQSSRYLVKRTGEKVFLECVQDMDHENMFWYRQDPGLGLRLIYFSYDVKMKEKGDIPEGYSVSREKKERFSLILESASTNQTSMYLCASEDGGYYEQYFGPGTRLTVT.

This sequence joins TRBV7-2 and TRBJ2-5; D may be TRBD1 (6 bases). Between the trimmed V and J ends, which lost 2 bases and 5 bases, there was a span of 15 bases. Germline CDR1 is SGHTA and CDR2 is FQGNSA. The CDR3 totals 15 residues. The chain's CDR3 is CASSLLQGNRETQYF. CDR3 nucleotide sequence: TGTGCCAGCAGCTTACTCCAGGGGAACAGGGAGACCCAGTACTTC. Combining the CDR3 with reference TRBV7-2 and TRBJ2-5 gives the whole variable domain GAGVSQSPSNKVTEKGKDVELRCDPISGHTALYWYRQSLGQGLEFLIYFQGNSAPDKSGLPSDRFSAERTGGSVSTLTIQRTQQEDSAVYLCASSLLQGNRETQYFGPGTRLLVL.

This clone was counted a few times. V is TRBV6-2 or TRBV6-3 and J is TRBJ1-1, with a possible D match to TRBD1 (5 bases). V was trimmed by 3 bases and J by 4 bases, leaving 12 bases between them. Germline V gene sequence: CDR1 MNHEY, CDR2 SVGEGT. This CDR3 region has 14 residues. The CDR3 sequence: CASSYMGGSTEAFF. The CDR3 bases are TGTGCCAGCAGTTATATGGGGGGATCCACTGAAGCTTTCTTT.

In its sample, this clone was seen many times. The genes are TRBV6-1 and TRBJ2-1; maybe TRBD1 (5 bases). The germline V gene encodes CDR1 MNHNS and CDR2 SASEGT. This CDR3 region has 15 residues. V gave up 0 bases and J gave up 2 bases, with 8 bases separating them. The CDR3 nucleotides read TGTGCCAGCAGTGAAGCGGGGCGGCCCTACAATGAGCAGTTCTTC. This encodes CASSEAGRPYNEQFF.